The subject of this entry is one T cell receptor (beta chain). The CDR3 is made up of 10 amino acids. Trimming took off 5 bases at V and 8 bases at J, with 6 bases between the two ends. CDR1 is GTSNPN and CDR2 is SVGIG in the germline V gene (reference sequence). These data come from a study of long-term antiretroviral therapy in people with HIV. Researchers ran immunoSEQ v3.0 at survey level. The repertoire was sequenced with immunoSEQ multiplex PCR; TCRdb's copy has only in-frame clones and lacks some. The data contain 35,000 or so clones, 70% to 90% of them seen just once; the ten biggest clones take up about 4.8%.

Sequenced material: unsorted PBMCs, taken roughly 2.9 years before starting antiretroviral therapy. V is TRBV30 and J is TRBJ2-2; no definite D call. The TCR comes from a woman in her twenties or thirties with HIV. CDR3 sequence reads: CAWGSGELFF. DNA for the CDR3: TGTGCCTGGGGATCAGGGGAGCTGTTTTTT. Variable domain in full (rest from reference TRBV30 and TRBJ2-2): SQTIHQWPATLVQPVGSPLSLECTVEGTSNPNLYWYRQAAGRGLQLLFYSVGIGQISSEVPQNLSASRPQDRQFILSSKKLLLSDSGFYLCAWGSGELFFGEGSRLTVL.